This TCR beta chain was captured by sequencing in a study of T cell repertoires in cytomegalovirus infection (dated by TCRdb to about 2019). Concerning the study at large: Donor HLA type was relevant to the analysis, because carriage of CMV infection together with the matching HLA type was indicated by public TCR beta signatures.

The sequencer was an Illumina HiSeq 1500. TCRdb itself trimmed the public reads at Q25 with fastp, ran MiXCR and retained productive beta chains. Each CDR3 protein gets just one entry, which takes the most common genes and DNA from the rows behind it. This sample is represented by around 290,000 distinct CDR3 sequences; about 25% of them were singletons. Around 13% of the sample is held by the ten biggest clonotypes. Between the V and J ends, shortened by 6 bases and 8 bases respectively, the junction contains 15 bases. The germline V gene (reference sequence) sets CDR1 to LNHDA and CDR2 to SQIVND. The CDR3 measures 13 amino acids from cysteine to phenylalanine. Only CDR3 DNA is held: 39 bases, read in frame from base 1. This clonotype was detected many times. What antigen it recognizes has not been identified. No qualities accompany the bases; no much larger clone lies one base away. Overall study outcomes, separate from this receptor: The ex vivo response was dominated by HLA-C-restricted CMV-specific TCR beta clonotypes, which also provided the single most frequent clonotype in two of eight donors. In both this cohort and an independent approximately 350-donor cohort, the cumulative frequency of public TCR beta family members distinguished carriers of CMV infection plus the relevant HLA type.

Specimen: PBMCs. The receptor comes from a human donor in good health (CMV status not recorded). Some clones in this sample may be carry-over from other donors' samples. Recombination linked TRBV19 to TRBJ2-3; no D segment can be confidently identified. At the DNA level, the sequence is TGTGCCAGTAGCCTGGTCCCCACCCGTACGCAGTATTTT. It translates as CASSLVPTRTQYF. Joined to the reference TRBV19 and TRBJ2-3 proteins, this CDR3 gives the full variable domain: DGGITQSPKYLFRKEGQNVTLSCEQNLNHDAMYWYRQDPGQGLRLIYYSQIVNDFQKGDIAEGYSVSREKKESFPLTVTSAQKNPTAFYLCASSLVPTRTQYFGPGTRLTVL.